Presented here are 19 T cell receptor beta chains from one specimen sequenced in a study of T-cell memory formation after mild COVID-19. MiXCR, run by TCRdb on the 5' RACE reads, gives a single entry per CDR3 protein. The top ten hold about 42% of the sample, which has 100,000 to 120,000 distinct CDR3 sequences, approximately 22% seen once. Material for sequencing was PBMCs or a T cell subset sorted from them (not recorded which). These receptor sequences come from a man younger than 35 who had mild COVID-19 (a few samples of this study predate the infection). Cell type and time point are not known.

The chain is built from TRBV19 and TRBJ1-1, with 7 bases aligning to TRBD1. The germline CDR1 and CDR2 sequences are LNHDA and SQIVND (reference sequence). This CDR3 has 17 residues. J gave up 2 bases and V 9 bases, and 18 bases lay outside the gene matches. DNA for the CDR3: TGTGCCAGCGCCACAACAGGACAGGATCGAGTAAACACTGAAGCTTTCTTT. Encoded protein: CASATTGQDRVNTEAFF.

This clonotype was observed a handful of times. The chain couples TRBV7-9 to TRBJ2-3, with 9 nucleotides matching TRBD1. The CDR3 consists of 14 residues. Looked up from germline, CDR1 is SEHNR and CDR2 is FQNEAQ (reference sequence). V shed 5 bases, J shed 6 bases, and the junction held 6 bases outside the gene matches. The CDR3 region has the DNA TGTGCCAGCAGCGCGGGACAGGGAGTGGATACGCAGTATTTT. Translated, it gives CASSAGQGVDTQYF.

This clonotype has just a few counts. The chain combines TRBV7-6 with TRBJ2-5; 7 positions match TRBD1. The CDR3 contains 13 residues. Per the germline V gene, CDR1 is SGHVS and CDR2 is FNYEAQ. V lost 7 bases, J lost 3 bases, and 5 bases stayed unmatched. As DNA, the CDR3 is TGTGCCAGCACCCGACAGGGAAAAGAGACCCAGTACTTC. Residues: CASTRQGKETQYF.

This clonotype was counted between two and nine times. The chain uses TRBV25-1 and TRBJ1-6; weak D call: TRBD1 (5 bases). This CDR3 spans 17 amino acids. Germline CDR1 MGHDK, CDR2 SYGVNS. The V gene lost 0 bases and the J gene lost 5 bases, with 14 bases spanning the gap. The CDR3 loop is CASSEYGGEGHNSPLHF. Written as DNA, the CDR3 is TGTGCCAGCAGTGAATATGGGGGGGAAGGGCATAATTCACCCCTCCACTTT.

In this sample, this clonotype turned up a few times. The V call is TRBV7-9, the J call TRBJ2-7; TRBD1 matches at 9 bases. Germline V lookup: CDR1 SEHNR, CDR2 FQNEAQ (reference sequence). The CDR3 is 16 residues long. V dropped 0 bases and J dropped 7; count of bases not matched to a gene: 10. The CDR3 loop is CASSLAQGAQAQEQYF. The CDR3 coding sequence is TGTGCCAGCAGCTTAGCACAGGGGGCCCAGGCGCAAGAGCAGTACTTC.

The genes are TRBV5-4 and TRBJ1-2; TRBD1 matches 7 bases. The CDR3 is made up of 13 amino acids. The trim removed 2 bases at V and 6 bases at J, leaving 4 bases unmatched. Germline V lookup: CDR1 SGHNT, CDR2 YYREEE (reference sequence). Here the CDR3 reads CASSFGGGDGYTF. The CDR3 coding sequence is TGTGCCAGCAGCTTTGGAGGGGGCGATGGCTACACCTTC.

This clonotype was detected a few times. The J gene is TRBJ2-7, the V gene TRBV7-9; D ambiguous. The CDR3 has 13 amino acids. With 5 bases removed from V and 5 bases from J, the gap between germline ends came to 13 bases. In germline, CDR1 is SEHNR, CDR2 FQNEAQ (reference sequence). CDR3 coding DNA: TGTGCCAGCAGCCCACCGATGGGCGACGAGCAGTACTTC. This encodes CASSPPMGDEQYF.

The chain employs TRBV25-1 and TRBJ1-1; D gene uncertain. The germline V gene encodes CDR1 MGHDK and CDR2 SYGVNS. This CDR3 has 14 residues. V was pared by 3 bases and J by 5 bases, with 13 bases between. DNA for the CDR3: TGTGCCAGCAGTGAGCTAGGGTGGGGTACTGAAGCTTTCTTT. Its translation: CASSELGWGTEAFF. The full variable domain, completed using reference TRBV25-1 and TRBJ1-1, is EADIYQTPRYLVIGTGKKITLECSQTMGHDKMYWYQQDPGMELHLIHYSYGVNSTEKGDLSSESTVSRIRTEHFPLTLESARPSHTSQYLCASSELGWGTEAFFGQGTRLTVV.

This clonotype turned up a few times. The V and J genes are TRBV29-1 and TRBJ2-1; 8 nucleotides align to TRBD2. The CDR3 extends over 13 amino acids. In germline, CDR1 is SQVTM, CDR2 ANQGSEA. V shed 3 bases and J 9 bases; nucleotides not matched to a gene: 7. The CDR3 here is CSVDFISGAEQFF. DNA of the CDR3: TGCAGCGTTGATTTTATTAGCGGGGCTGAGCAGTTCTTC.

Ten or more counts support this clonotype. The chain couples TRBV11-2 to TRBJ2-3; 8 positions match TRBD2. The CDR3 sequence is 15 residues long. V lost 4 bases and J lost 5; bases outside the gene matches: 8. Germline-derived CDR1 and CDR2 are SGHAT and FQNNGV. CDR3 sequence: CASSSLGGAGDTQYF. The CDR3 DNA follows: TGTGCCAGCAGCTCTCTCGGGGGGGCCGGAGATACGCAGTATTTT.

This clonotype was recorded a few times. The chain carries TRBV6-5 and TRBJ2-5; D uncertain. Germline CDR1 is MNHEY and CDR2 is SVGAGI. The germline V and J ends were trimmed by 2 bases and 3 bases, with 7 bases remaining between them. The CDR3 is made up of 13 amino acids. CDR3 DNA: TGTGCCAGCAGTTACGGAATAGAAGAGACCCAGTACTTC. It encodes CASSYGIEETQYF.

This clonotype has just a few counts. This rearrangement joins TRBV19 to TRBJ2-1; D remains ambiguous. The germline gives CDR1 LNHDA, CDR2 SQIVND (reference sequence). The CDR3 runs to 14 residues. V lost 2 bases and J 6 bases, leaving 11 bases between the germline ends. The DNA for the CDR3 is TGTGCCAGTAGTATATTCCCCCTTTCCAATGAGCAGTTCTTC. This translates into CASSIFPLSNEQFF.

This clonotype turned up a few times. This chain uses TRBV6-2 or TRBV6-3 with TRBJ2-7; no clear D gene. CDR1 and CDR2 from the germline V gene are MNHEY and SVGEGT. The ends were cut back, 0 bases at V and 0 bases at J, with 6 bases in the middle. CDR3 length equals 14 residues. CDR3 sequence reads: CASSYSGSSYEQYF. Written as DNA, the CDR3 is TGTGCCAGCAGTTACTCCGGAAGCTCCTACGAGCAGTACTTC.

The chain employs TRBV7-9 and TRBJ2-2; no reliable D call. The CDR3 covers 14 residues. Trimming pared 1 base from V and 4 bases from J, leaving 7 bases between. CDR1 and CDR2 (germline): SEHNR, FQNEAQ (reference sequence). The CDR3 is CASSLELSTGELFF. DNA of the CDR3: TGTGCCAGCAGCTTAGAGCTTTCCACCGGGGAGCTGTTTTTT.

This chain links TRBV7-9 with TRBJ2-1, with D possibly TRBD2 on 6 matching bases. V lost 0 bases, J lost 4 bases, and 16 bases lay in between. Germline CDR1 is SEHNR and CDR2 is FQNEAQ (reference sequence). The CDR3 extends over 17 amino acids. CDR3 sequence (DNA): TGTGCCAGCAGCTTAGCTAGCGGCGGAACCTTATACAATGAGCAGTTCTTC. This translates into CASSLASGGTLYNEQFF.

The J gene is TRBJ2-7, the V gene TRBV7-2; TRBD1 matches at 8 bases. With 4 bases clipped from V and 2 bases from J, the junction kept 7 bases outside the gene matches. Germline values: CDR1 SGHTA, CDR2 FQGNSA. The CDR3 extends over 15 amino acids. The CDR3 region is CASSSGTGIPYEQYF. As DNA, the CDR3 is TGTGCCAGCAGCTCGGGGACAGGCATTCCCTACGAGCAGTACTTC. Using reference TRBV7-2 and TRBJ2-7 for the parts outside the CDR3, the full variable domain is GAGVSQSPSNKVTEKGKDVELRCDPISGHTALYWYRQSLGQGLEFLIYFQGNSAPDKSGLPSDRFSAERTGGSVSTLTIQRTQQEDSAVYLCASSSGTGIPYEQYFGPGTRLTVT.

This clonotype appeared a few times. This chain links TRBV6-5 with TRBJ2-7, with 9 positions matching TRBD1. This CDR3 has 15 amino acids. Germline lookup yields CDR1 MNHEY and CDR2 SVGAGI. The ends lost 5 bases at V and 6 bases at J; junction bases unmatched: 11. The CDR3 nucleotides are TGTGCCAGCAGTCTTTCGGACAGGGGCCTTCGCGAGCAGTACTTC. This codes for CASSLSDRGLREQYF.

This clonotype was found a few times. This chain joins TRBV24-1 and TRBJ2-3; D might be TRBD1 (5 bases). The CDR3 is made up of 12 amino acids. Germline values: CDR1 KGHDR, CDR2 SFDVKD. Between the trimmed V and J ends, which lost 6 bases and 8 bases, there was a span of 11 bases. CDR3 DNA: TGTGCCACCAGTAACCCAGGGCGTACGCAGTATTTT. It translates to CATSNPGRTQYF.

The chain uses TRBV14 and TRBJ2-3; D is possibly TRBD1 (6 bases). The V end was cut by 2 bases, the J end by 0 bases, with 12 bases between. The CDR3 consists of 16 residues. Germline V gives CDR1 SGHDN, CDR2 FVKESK. This CDR3 is CASSQSTGLSTDTQYF. The DNA of the CDR3 is TGTGCCAGCAGCCAATCGACAGGTCTTAGCACAGATACGCAGTATTTT.